This TCR beta chain was obtained from a study of patients and donors after allogeneic stem cell transplantation. The CDR3 totals 13 residues. Germline CDR1 MGHDK, CDR2 SYGVNS. Trimming removed 3 bases at V and 9 bases at J, with 9 bases between. TCRdb ran MiXCR on the RT-PCR reads and lists one entry per CDR3 protein. The data hold about 150,000 distinct CDR3 sequences, with approximately 40% observed a single time. The sequencing sample was made of blood, either unsorted or a sorted T cell fraction (not recorded which). The rearrangement uses TRBV25-1 and TRBJ1-6; possibly TRBD1 for D (5 bases). The sequence derives from a human donor who was either an allogeneic HSCT recipient or a stem cell or donor lymphocyte infusion donor (not recorded which). It is not recorded whose cells these are; they may come from a transplant donor. The CDR3 spells CASSEEGPSPLHF. Here the CDR3 DNA reads TGTGCCAGCAGTGAGGAGGGGCCTTCACCCCTCCACTTT.